This T cell receptor (beta chain) was recorded in a study of cytotoxic CD8 clonotypes in ibrutinib-treated CLL (dated by TCRdb to the early 2020s). With regard to the full study: The cohort was composed of about a dozen relapsed/refractory and roughly 15 treatment-naive patients; IGHV unmutated status was identified in some 17 patients. Cryopreserved peripheral blood mononuclear cells were collected before treatment, at response, and at either disease progression or sustained remission. Partial responses were observed in approximately 24 patients and complete responses in 2; after a median follow-up of 68 months, remission was maintained in 15 or so patients and progression was observed in roughly 12. All remission and progressive disease samples were collected while patients were still receiving ibrutinib. The response samples were drawn at a median of roughly twelve months into treatment, with a range of roughly 6 to 36 months. Samples averaged approximately 260,000 productive templates and 90,000 to 100,000 productive rearrangements. Of the approximately 86 participants in the trial, roughly 25 had longitudinal samples available.

Trimming costs V 0 bases and J 2 bases, and their ends lie 8 bases apart. CDR3 length: 14 amino acids, cysteine to phenylalanine. The retained sequence is limited to the CDR3, 42 bases, with the frame set at the first base. CDR1 and CDR2, per the germline V gene (reference sequence), are SGHNT and YYREEE. Findings and caveats that apply to the study as a whole: An increase in clonality was observed at ibrutinib response, with clonality remaining stable during sustained remission and falling back toward baseline at progression. Public clonotypes were rare and either contracted or stayed stable during treatment, and the rise in clonality at ibrutinib response reflected the expansion of private clonotypes. Baseline clonality was found to be higher than that of age-matched healthy donors and was strongly correlated with circulating CD8+ T-cell counts. Lymph node repertoires were not examined, and the timing of sampling was not matched between patients in sustained remission and those whose disease progressed.

On a MiSeq, deep resolution sequencing aimed for a depth between 1 in 1 million and 1 in 200,000 T cells, with each clonotype covered approximately 10x on average. The immunoSEQ hsTCRB Kit was used to generate the TCR beta libraries. In the original analysis: The data were analyzed with ImmunoSEQ Analyzer and ImmunoSEQ Data Assistant, and V, D and J gene assignments followed IMGT definitions. Clonality was computed as one minus normalized Shannon entropy of productive rearrangement frequencies, ranging from 0 to 1. Only overrepresented clonotypes making up at least 0.05% of the repertoire of each patient were included in the public clonotype analysis. More than ten age-matched healthy donor repertoires from immuneACCESS were used as controls for clonality. TCRdb limited this immuneACCESS table to in-frame rearrangements with V and J called. A share of clones is missing; checked studies link under half to unresolved V genes, and the rest is unexplained. The V and J calls and clone size were taken over from that table, and D and trimming were inferred from the DNA. This sample has 190,000 or so clones in its table, and over 55% of those were observed once. About an eighth of the sample belongs to the ten largest clones.

This clone turned up a few times. Which antigen it targets is not known. Base quality data are lacking; no much larger clone is found one base away. The time point label here, explained by the study, means: approximately 2 years on ibrutinib. Roughly 2 micrograms of genomic DNA were extracted from cryopreserved PBMCs for TCR beta library preparation. Longitudinal blood samples from CLL patients receiving ibrutinib monotherapy were subjected to high-throughput TCR beta sequencing. Patients were enrolled in a phase 2 open-label single-center ibrutinib monotherapy trial. The material sequenced was PBMCs, taken after 24 months of ibrutinib treatment. This sequence uses TRBV5-4 and TRBJ2-5; no D segment can be confidently identified. The receptor was derived from a human donor with chronic lymphocytic leukemia. DNA sequence: TGTGCCAGCAGCTTGGATCCCGGGCAAGAGACCCAGTACTTC. Its product reads: CASSLDPGQETQYF.